One and the same sample provided the 15 T cell receptor beta chains below, sequenced in a study of T cells in localized non-small cell lung cancer. The table came from immunoSEQ multiplex PCR; TCRdb's copy has only in-frame clones and leaves some out. The table has approximately 43,000 clones, about 85% seen once. This specimen was peripheral blood, taken before any cancer treatment. The source of these receptors is a woman aged 18 to 55 with stage III lung adenocarcinoma.

V gene TRBV2 combines with J gene TRBJ2-3; 10 bases line up with TRBD1. Germline values: CDR1 SNHLY, CDR2 FYNNEI. This CDR3 has 13 residues. Trimming at V came to 5 bases and at J to 7 bases, leaving 3 bases not matched to a gene. The CDR3 is CASSFDRGHTQYF. The CDR3 coding sequence is TGTGCCAGCAGTTTTGACAGGGGGCATACGCAGTATTTT.

The chain has TRBV19 and TRBJ1-4; no reliable D call. The ends were cut back, 7 bases at V and 8 bases at J, with 8 bases in the middle. This CDR3 has 11 residues. In germline, CDR1 is LNHDA, CDR2 SQIVND (reference sequence). The CDR3: CASTLGEKLFF. The CDR3 DNA follows: TGTGCCAGTACGTTGGGAGAAAAACTGTTTTTT.

The chain has TRBV7-2 and TRBJ1-2, with a possible D match to TRBD1 (5 bases). V was clipped by 1 base and J by 4 bases, with 13 bases between them. CDR3 length equals 15 residues. Per the germline V gene, CDR1 is SGHTA and CDR2 is FQGNSA. As DNA, the CDR3 is TGTGCCAGCAGCTTAGATCCGGGGCCCATCTATGGCTACACCTTC. Translation: CASSLDPGPIYGYTF.

A few counts support this clone. The chain is built from TRBV4-1 and TRBJ1-3; maybe TRBD1 (6 bases). Germline assignment: CDR1 MGHRA and CDR2 YSYEKL. The CDR3 length is 16 residues. V lost 3 bases and J 0 bases, leaving 12 bases between the germline ends. This chain's CDR3 is CASSQYRANSGNTIYF. Here the CDR3 DNA reads TGCGCCAGCAGCCAGTACAGGGCGAACTCTGGAAACACCATATATTTT.

The chain employs TRBV5-4 and TRBJ1-1, with 7 bases identical to TRBD1. V was clipped by 4 bases and J by 1 base; unmatched bases: 4. Per germline, CDR1 SGHNT and CDR2 YYREEE (reference sequence). The CDR3 totals 14 residues. CDR3 nucleotides: TGTGCCAGCAGCGGGCGGGACAGGAACACTGAAGCTTTCTTT. Translated: CASSGRDRNTEAFF.

This clone was counted only a few times. The rearrangement uses TRBV19 and TRBJ2-3; TRBD2 matches 7 bases. The CDR3 is made up of 13 amino acids. CDR1 LNHDA and CDR2 SQIVND come from the germline V gene (reference sequence). Germline trimming cut 6 bases from V and 3 bases from J; bases unmatched to any gene: 3. The CDR3: CASRSGGTDTQYF. Here the CDR3 DNA reads TGTGCCAGTAGATCCGGGGGGACAGATACGCAGTATTTT.

This clone was counted a single time. The chain couples TRBV7-9 to TRBJ2-5; the match to TRBD2 covers 9 bases. CDR1 is SEHNR, CDR2 FQNEAQ, per germline (reference sequence). The CDR3 consists of 15 residues. The J segment lost 2 bases and the V segment lost 2 bases, leaving 3 bases of the junction unmatched. The CDR3 here is CASSLPLAGQETQYF. CDR3 nucleotide sequence: TGTGCCAGCAGCTTACCCCTAGCGGGGCAAGAGACCCAGTACTTC.

The V and J genes are TRBV5-1 and TRBJ2-5, with TRBD2 identical over 8 bases. There are 15 residues in the CDR3. Germline V gene lookup returns CDR1 SGHRS and CDR2 YFSETQ. Trimming at V came to 4 bases and at J to 4 bases, leaving 9 bases not matched to a gene. CDR3 DNA: TGCGCCAGCAGCGCAAGCGGGGGCCCGAGAGAGACCCAGTACTTC. It translates to CASSASGGPRETQYF.

The chain is built from TRBV11-2 and TRBJ1-2, with D possibly matching TRBD1 (6 bases). The CDR3 extends over 14 amino acids. Germline CDR1 is SGHAT and CDR2 is FQNNGV. V was pared by 5 bases and J by 2 bases, with 12 bases between. The CDR3 bases are TGTGCCAGCAGCCCCCGCGGACAGAACTATGGCTACACCTTC. Its protein product is CASSPRGQNYGYTF. Based on the CDR3 plus reference TRBV11-2 and TRBJ1-2, the full variable domain is EAGVAQSPRYKIIEKRQSVAFWCNPISGHATLYWYQQILGQGPKLLIQFQNNGVVDDSQLPKDRFSAERLKGVDSTLKIQPAKLEDSAVYLCASSPRGQNYGYTFGSGTRLTVV.

As regards this clone: One end of the junction is discordant with germline, which a read error may explain. The J gene is TRBJ2-3, the V gene TRBV2, with TRBD2 matching 8 bases. Germline CDR1 reads SNHLY; CDR2 reads FYNNEI. CDR3 length: 13 residues. Here the CDR3 reads CASCGTSGSSISF. The DNA of the CDR3 is TGTGCCAGCTGTGGAACTAGCGGCAGCTCAATTAGTTTT.

The rearrangement joins TRBV6-6 to TRBJ2-7; D gene unclear. Per the germline V gene, CDR1 is MNHNY and CDR2 is SVGAGI (reference sequence). This CDR3 contains 13 residues. Trimming removed 2 bases at V and 1 base at J, with 6 bases between. CDR3 loop: CASSYMDSYEQYF. The CDR3 bases are TGTGCCAGCAGTTACATGGATTCCTACGAGCAGTACTTC.

This clone appeared a single time. The chain links TRBV6-6 to TRBJ1-4; 10 nucleotides line up with TRBD1. The V segment lost 2 bases and the J segment 7 bases; nucleotides outside the gene matches: 7. Germline CDR1 and CDR2: MNHNY and SVGAGI (reference sequence). This CDR3 is 16 amino acids long. The CDR3 region is CASSYATGGRGEKLFF. The CDR3 nucleotides read TGTGCCAGCAGTTACGCGACAGGGGGCAGGGGTGAAAAACTGTTTTTT.

This chain uses TRBV4-2 with TRBJ2-5; 13 bases fit TRBD2. Germline lookup yields CDR1 LGHNA and CDR2 YNFKEQ. The CDR3 spans 16 residues. Trimming at V came to 3 bases and at J to 5 bases, leaving 6 bases not matched to a gene. This chain's CDR3 is CASSHSTSGGAETQYF. CDR3 bases: TGTGCCAGCAGCCATTCTACTAGCGGGGGGGCGGAGACCCAGTACTTC.

The DNA for the CDR3 is TGTGCCAGCAGCCTCCGGCCGTCGACGTCCGACAATGAGCAGTTCTTC. Encoded protein: CASSLRPSTSDNEQFF. V usage is TRBV7-6 and J usage is TRBJ2-1; D ambiguous. V lost 5 bases to trimming and J lost 5 bases, with 19 bases between them. The CDR3 extends over 16 amino acids. CDR1 SGHVS and CDR2 FNYEAQ come from the germline V gene. The entire variable domain, with the rest obtained from reference TRBV7-6 and TRBJ2-1, is as follows: GAGVSQSPRYKVTKRGQDVALRCDPISGHVSLYWYRQALGQGPEFLTYFNYEAQQDKSGLPNDRFSAERPEGSISTLTIQRTEQRDSAMYRCASSLRPSTSDNEQFFGPGTRLTVL.

The chain joins TRBV6-1 to TRBJ1-6; D ambiguous. CDR1 and CDR2 from the germline V gene are MNHNS and SASEGT. Trimming took 1 base from V and 11 from J, leaving 15 bases between them. There are 15 residues in the CDR3. CDR3 residues: CASSEVVAGAAPLHF. CDR3 nucleotides: TGTGCCAGCAGTGAAGTGGTCGCAGGCGCGGCACCCCTCCACTTT.